This TCR beta chain was captured by sequencing in a study of cytomegalovirus exposure and HLA in healthy donors. As for the donors, each was a healthy bone marrow donor. The germline V gene encodes CDR1 MNHEY and CDR2 SVGAGI. This CDR3 region has 12 residues. Trimming cost V 7 bases and J 5 bases, with 11 bases left between them. On this clone: Its target is unknown.

Study conclusions and caveats: More clonal expansion characterized HLA-associated TCR beta chains than equally common others in a later analysis. TCR beta V segments were, for the most part, productive about 87% or about 30% of the time in an earlier analysis.

Primers: 60 Vbeta forward and 13 Jbeta reverse. How the authors handled the data: Later reanalysis found around 84 million unique TCR beta chains, about 10 million of them shared. Some clones are missing from TCRdb's copy, which holds only in-frame ones; the method was immunoSEQ multiplex PCR. Clonal size and the V and J genes are those of that table, whereas D and trimming came from the DNA. The sample has about 180,000 clones, approximately 84% seen once. The chain couples TRBV6-5 to TRBJ1-1; no reliable D call. The sequenced sample was PBMCs. The TCR sequence derives from a girl aged 10-17 years in good health and CMV-seropositive. The CDR3 DNA sequence: TGTGCCAGCACTAACGCCGGGACTGAAGCTTTCTTT. This sequence encodes CASTNAGTEAFF.